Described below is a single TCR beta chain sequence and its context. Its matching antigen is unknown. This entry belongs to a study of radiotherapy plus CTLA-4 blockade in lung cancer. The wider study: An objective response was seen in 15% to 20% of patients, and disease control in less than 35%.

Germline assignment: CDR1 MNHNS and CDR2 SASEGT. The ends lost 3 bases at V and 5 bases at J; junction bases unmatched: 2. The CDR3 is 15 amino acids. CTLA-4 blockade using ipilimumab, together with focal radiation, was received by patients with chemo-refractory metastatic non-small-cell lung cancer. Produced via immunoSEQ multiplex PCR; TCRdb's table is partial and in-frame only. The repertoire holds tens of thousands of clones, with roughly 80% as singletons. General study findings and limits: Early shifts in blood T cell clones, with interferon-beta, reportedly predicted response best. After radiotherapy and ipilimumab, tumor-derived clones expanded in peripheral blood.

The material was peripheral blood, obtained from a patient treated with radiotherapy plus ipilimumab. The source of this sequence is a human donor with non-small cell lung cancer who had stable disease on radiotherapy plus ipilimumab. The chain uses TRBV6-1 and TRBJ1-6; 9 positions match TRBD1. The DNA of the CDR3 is TGTGCCAGCAGTGAGGGACAGGGACATAATTCACCCCTCCACTTT. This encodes CASSEGQGHNSPLHF.